The 10 T cell receptor beta chains below were found in one sample sequenced in a study of STAT3 mutations in large granular lymphocyte leukemia. The study's findings and limits: Every T-LGLL patient had at least one immunodominant TCRbeta clonotype.

This table comes from immunoSEQ multiplex PCR, and its TCRdb copy is limited to in-frame clones, with some not included. The sample carries tens of thousands of clones, about 81% recorded once. Which antigens these TCRs recognize remains unknown. Sequences were obtained from PBMCs. Receptor source: a human donor with T large granular lymphocyte leukemia. Some clones in this sample may be carry-over from other donors' samples.

CDR3 sequence: CASSTGARTGGSYEQYF. The CDR3 coding sequence is TGTGCCAGCAGCACCGGGGCCCGGACAGGGGGATCCTACGAGCAGTACTTC. V gene TRBV7-8 combines with J gene TRBJ2-7, with 10 bases fitting TRBD1. V shed 5 bases, J shed 1 base, and the junction held 11 bases outside the gene matches. The CDR3 runs to 17 residues. CDR1 is SGHVS, CDR2 FQNEAQ, per germline.

The chain uses TRBV2 and TRBJ2-5, with a tentative D call TRBD2 (5 bases). Germline V gene data show CDR1 as SNHLY and CDR2 as FYNNEI. This CDR3 has 14 amino acids. The ends were cut back, 5 bases at V and 2 bases at J, with 12 bases in the middle. CDR3: CASSRTSHQETQYF. CDR3 in DNA: TGTGCCAGCAGTCGTACTAGTCATCAAGAGACCCAGTACTTC.

This clone is a singleton in its sample. The chain combines TRBV5-1 with TRBJ1-4, with D possibly matching TRBD1 (5 bases). V lost 4 bases, J lost 2 bases, and 12 bases lay in between. CDR3 length: 15 residues. CDR1 is SGHRS, CDR2 YFSETQ, per germline. The CDR3 here is CASSAYGGTNEKLFF. As DNA, the CDR3 is TGCGCCAGCAGCGCCTATGGGGGGACTAATGAAAAACTGTTTTTT.

This chain uses TRBV5-1 with TRBJ1-5, with 7 bases that match TRBD1. Germline V gene sequence: CDR1 SGHRS, CDR2 YFSETQ. The CDR3 extends over 14 amino acids. V dropped 4 bases and J dropped 4; count of bases not matched to a gene: 5. CDR3 sequence reads: CASSVATGNQPQHF. In nucleotides, the CDR3 is TGCGCCAGCAGCGTCGCGACAGGGAATCAGCCCCAGCATTTT.

This clone has only a few counts. This sequence joins TRBV11-2 and TRBJ2-6; D is ambiguous. The V gene's germline CDR1 is SGHAT and CDR2 FQNNGV. This CDR3 region has 16 residues. V was pared by 4 bases and J by 0 bases, with 10 bases between. In nucleotides, the CDR3 is TGTGCCAGCAGCTCCCCGACCTCCTCTGGGGCCAACGTCCTGACTTTC. It is translated as CASSSPTSSGANVLTF.

This clone is a singleton in its sample. The V gene is TRBV7-9, the J gene TRBJ1-1; tentatively, D is TRBD1 (5 bases). V shed 4 bases and J shed 1 base, with 13 bases lying between them. The CDR3 has 15 amino acids. Germline assignment: CDR1 SEHNR and CDR2 FQNEAQ (reference sequence). The CDR3 loop is CASSSWEGWNTEAFF. The CDR3 DNA reads TGTGCCAGCAGCTCATGGGAGGGGTGGAACACTGAAGCTTTCTTT. Supplemented by reference TRBV7-9 and TRBJ1-1, the full variable domain reads DTGVSQNPRHKITKRGQNVTFRCDPISEHNRLYWYRQTLGQGPEFLTYFQNEAQLEKSRLLSDRFSAERPKGSFSTLEIQRTEQGDSAMYLCASSSWEGWNTEAFFGQGTRLTVV.

J is TRBJ1-5 and V is TRBV5-4; D uncertain. V shed 2 bases and J shed 0 bases, with 3 bases lying between them. There are 13 residues in the CDR3. The germline CDR1 and CDR2 sequences are SGHNT and YYREEE (reference sequence). Here the CDR3 DNA reads TGTGCCAGCAGCTTCGGTAGCAATCAGCCCCAGCATTTT. Its protein product is CASSFGSNQPQHF.

This chain connects TRBV7-2 to TRBJ1-1; D unclear. Trimming removed 0 bases from V and 4 bases from J, with 9 bases in between. Germline V gene sequence: CDR1 SGHTA, CDR2 FQGNSA. The CDR3 covers 14 residues. In DNA, the CDR3 is TGTGCCAGCAGCTTAGCAGGGCTCGTCACTGAAGCTTTCTTT. It yields the protein CASSLAGLVTEAFF.

This clone was seen a few times. A read error may produce the germline difference seen at one junction end. The chain couples TRBV5-1 to TRBJ1-3; D gene uncertain. CDR1 SGHRS and CDR2 YFSETQ come from the germline V gene. This CDR3 spans 14 amino acids. CDR3 nucleotides: TGCGCCACCAGCACCGGATACTCTGGAAACACCATATATTTT. As protein: CATSTGYSGNTIYF.

CDR3: CASSLADYRNEQYF. The CDR3 DNA follows: TGTGCCAGCAGCTTAGCGGACTATCGGAACGAGCAGTACTTC. The chain is built from TRBV11-2 and TRBJ2-5, with D possibly TRBD2 on 6 matching bases. The end of the DNA is better explained by TRBJ2-7, so the J call may be wrong. This CDR3 has 14 residues. Germline-derived CDR1 and CDR2 are SGHAT and FQNNGV.